Listed below are T cell receptor beta chains from one sample, sequenced in a study of T cells expressing NK-cell markers. TCRdb reprocessed the 5' RACE reads and reports one entry per CDR3 protein, with no DNA. The sample holds fewer than 400,000 distinct CDR3 sequences. Sequenced: blood T cells: a sorted CD56 or NKG2C T cell subset, CD4+ or CD8+ T cells, or bulk PBMC T cells (not recorded which). These TCRs come from a man aged 18-75 years in good health. CDR3s include the opening cysteine and the closing phenylalanine or tryptophan.

TRBJ2-3 TRBV7-9 CASSLGTGGVTDTQYF
TRBJ2-2 TRBV2 CASSDRGNTGELFF
TRBJ2-1 TRBV5-1 CASSLEGGGIYNEQFF
TRBJ2-2 TRBV7-9 CASSPDRGRPLGELFF
TRBJ1-1 TRBV29-1 CSGHSRDQGTEAFF
TRBJ1-2 TRBV4-1 CASSRTGMRDGYTF
TRBJ2-7 TRBV20-1 CSASLRGRGLNEQYF
TRBJ2-4 TRBV4-1 CASSQDPGQVRGNIQYF
TRBJ1-4 TRBV19 CASSMGPGQGDEKLFF
TRBJ2-3 TRBV7-3 CASSPERVATQYF
TRBJ2-3 TRBV20-1 CSARPGRSSFTDTQYF